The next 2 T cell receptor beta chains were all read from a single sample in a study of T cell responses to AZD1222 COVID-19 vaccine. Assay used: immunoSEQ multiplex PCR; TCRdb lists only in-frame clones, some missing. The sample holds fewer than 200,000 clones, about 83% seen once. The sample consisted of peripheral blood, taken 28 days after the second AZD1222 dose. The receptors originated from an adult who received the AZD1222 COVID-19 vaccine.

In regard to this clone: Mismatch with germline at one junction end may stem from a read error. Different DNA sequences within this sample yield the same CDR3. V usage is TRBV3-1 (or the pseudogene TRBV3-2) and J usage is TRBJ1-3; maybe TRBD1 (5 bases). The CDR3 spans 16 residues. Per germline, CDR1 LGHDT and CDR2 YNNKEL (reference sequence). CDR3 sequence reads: CASSQEARIRGDTIYF. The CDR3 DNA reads TGTGCCAGCAGTCAAGAAGCCAGGATTCGAGGGGACACCATATATTTT.

The CDR3 DNA is TGTGCCAGCAGTTACGGGACAGGGGGACAGCCCCAGCATTTT. Translating gives CASSYGTGGQPQHF. This chain joins TRBV27 and TRBJ1-5; 11 nucleotides match TRBD1. This CDR3 has 14 amino acids. Germline V lookup: CDR1 MNHEY, CDR2 SMNVEV (reference sequence). Losses at the gene ends were 4 bases for V and 7 bases for J; bases not matched to a gene: 3.